The rows below give T cell receptor beta chains drawn from one sample of a study of T cells in narcolepsy. Some clones are missing from TCRdb's copy, which holds only in-frame ones; the method was immunoSEQ multiplex PCR. This repertoire shows some 30,000 clones, around 87% found once; its top ten account for around 1%. The source material was memory (CD45RA-) CD4+ T cells from blood. The receptors were gathered from a human donor in good health. CDR3s leave out the opening cysteine and the closing phenylalanine or tryptophan. Fields, in order: J gene, V gene, clone size, CDR3 protein. Clone size, where shown, is once, few, many, or a class for clones that have expanded.

j_call: TRBJ1-4; v_call: TRBV20-1; clone_size: -; cdr3_aa: GAGSEKLF
j_call: TRBJ2-7; v_call: TRBV5-4; clone_size: -; cdr3_aa: ASSFGGPGTVYEQY
j_call: TRBJ1-2; v_call: TRBV5-5; clone_size: few; cdr3_aa: ASTRVEYYGYT
j_call: TRBJ1-2; v_call: TRBV6-6; clone_size: -; cdr3_aa: ASQTGPGYT
j_call: TRBJ1-2; v_call: TRBV7-9; clone_size: -; cdr3_aa: ASSLLAGGFNGYT
j_call: TRBJ2-2; v_call: TRBV29-1; clone_size: -; cdr3_aa: SVTTFGSGELF
j_call: TRBJ1-6; v_call: TRBV30; clone_size: -; cdr3_aa: AWRTATNSPLH
j_call: TRBJ1-2; v_call: TRBV6-5; clone_size: once; cdr3_aa: ASSPGWGNGYT
j_call: TRBJ1-6; v_call: TRBV25-1; clone_size: -; cdr3_aa: ASSEGQGPSPLH
j_call: TRBJ1-2; v_call: TRBV11-2; clone_size: -; cdr3_aa: ASSLDRDYGYT
j_call: TRBJ1-4; v_call: TRBV30; clone_size: -; cdr3_aa: AWRGPGEKLF
j_call: TRBJ2-3; v_call: TRBV19; clone_size: few; cdr3_aa: ASSPQRTDTQY
j_call: TRBJ1-1; v_call: TRBV6-6; clone_size: -; cdr3_aa: ASSYSSGGTEAF
j_call: TRBJ2-3; v_call: TRBV30; clone_size: -; cdr3_aa: AWSAGGGRDTQY
j_call: TRBJ2-1; v_call: TRBV11-1; clone_size: -; cdr3_aa: ASSLRTGWGNEQF
j_call: TRBJ1-1; v_call: TRBV9; clone_size: -; cdr3_aa: ASSVVVNTEAF
j_call: TRBJ2-7; v_call: TRBV30; clone_size: -; cdr3_aa: AHRDRGSYEQY
j_call: TRBJ1-2; v_call: TRBV12-5; clone_size: -; cdr3_aa: ASGLYRVRWNYGYT
j_call: TRBJ1-6; v_call: TRBV27; clone_size: -; cdr3_aa: ASRPFIKSPLH
j_call: TRBJ1-1; v_call: TRBV29-1; clone_size: -; cdr3_aa: SVWGGGGTEAF
j_call: TRBJ1-2; v_call: TRBV20-1; clone_size: -; cdr3_aa: SASPNYGYT
j_call: TRBJ2-5; v_call: TRBV4-2; clone_size: -; cdr3_aa: ASSQVVAGVDSKTQY
j_call: TRBJ1-5; v_call: TRBV18; clone_size: -; cdr3_aa: ASSPSGPGSGQPQH
j_call: TRBJ2-6; v_call: TRBV6-5; clone_size: -; cdr3_aa: ASSYSASGANVLT
j_call: TRBJ1-4; v_call: TRBV28; clone_size: few; cdr3_aa: ASSLTSEKLF
j_call: TRBJ2-1; v_call: TRBV7-3; clone_size: -; cdr3_aa: ASSLAGATYNEQF
j_call: TRBJ2-2; v_call: TRBV6-5; clone_size: few; cdr3_aa: ASSGIGGPGGELF
j_call: TRBJ1-1; v_call: TRBV6-5; clone_size: -; cdr3_aa: ASSYSVNTEAF
j_call: TRBJ1-1; v_call: TRBV6-1; clone_size: -; cdr3_aa: ASSADRGRAF
j_call: TRBJ1-2; v_call: TRBV19; clone_size: -; cdr3_aa: ASSMPGAGERNGYT
j_call: TRBJ1-1; v_call: TRBV7-2; clone_size: -; cdr3_aa: ASSRERGGTEAF
j_call: TRBJ2-3; v_call: TRBV29-1; clone_size: -; cdr3_aa: SVEDRLAGASVDTQY
j_call: TRBJ1-5; v_call: TRBV30; clone_size: -; cdr3_aa: AYTTEKYQPQH
j_call: TRBJ2-6; v_call: TRBV11-2; clone_size: -; cdr3_aa: ASSPSSGANVLT
j_call: TRBJ1-1; v_call: TRBV6-6; clone_size: few; cdr3_aa: ARGAAGDTEAF
j_call: TRBJ2-2; v_call: TRBV7-3; clone_size: -; cdr3_aa: ASSLGLAGGTGELF
j_call: TRBJ1-2; v_call: TRBV19; clone_size: -; cdr3_aa: ASSTGTGNGYT
j_call: TRBJ2-7; v_call: TRBV6-1; clone_size: -; cdr3_aa: ASSRSGIYEQY
j_call: TRBJ2-2; v_call: TRBV5-1; clone_size: -; cdr3_aa: ASSLADPNTGELF
j_call: TRBJ1-5; v_call: TRBV19; clone_size: -; cdr3_aa: ASSIARQGNQPQH
j_call: TRBJ2-5; v_call: TRBV28; clone_size: -; cdr3_aa: ASSLIRARETQY
j_call: TRBJ2-7; v_call: TRBV5-1; clone_size: -; cdr3_aa: ASSPRVAGGNYEQY
j_call: TRBJ2-7; v_call: TRBV11-2; clone_size: -; cdr3_aa: ASSPDREGTYEQY
j_call: TRBJ1-1; v_call: TRBV29-1; clone_size: -; cdr3_aa: SVEQGRGVGTEAF